Listed below are T cell receptor beta chains from one sample, sequenced in a study of shared clonotypes between healthy human individuals. Sequenced by immunoSEQ multiplex PCR; TCRdb stores in-frame clones only, minus some. The sample lists about 1 million clones, about 76% occurring once. Sequencing was carried out using memory CD4+ T cells sorted from blood. All receptors come from a man aged 18 to 30 in good health. Both conserved end residues are part of each CDR3. The D gene is left open where the match is weak. Only some rows state a clone size, as once, few, many or a class for expanded clones.

NA,TRBV5-5,NA,TRBJ1-1,CASSPLQGVGGTEAFF,TGTGCCAGCAGCCCCTTACAGGGAGTGGGGGGCACTGAAGCTTTCTTT
NA,TRBV10-3,NA,TRBJ2-7,CAIAGGLSYEQYF,TGTGCCATCGCCGGGGGCCTCTCCTACGAGCAGTACTTC
NA,TRBV18,NA,TRBJ2-3,CASSPPVQSDTQYF,TGTGCCAGCTCACCACCAGTCCAGTCTGATACGCAGTATTTT
TRBD1,TRBV2,NA,TRBJ1-2,CATQKGQGAYGYTF,TGTGCCACCCAGAAGGGGCAGGGGGCCTATGGCTACACCTTC
NA,TRBV5-1,NA,TRBJ2-5,CASRTQETQYF,TGCGCCAGCAGGACACAAGAGACCCAGTACTTC
NA,TRBV30,NA,TRBJ1-1,CAWSPYTSTEAFF,TGTGCCTGGAGTCCATATACCTCCACTGAAGCTTTCTTT
TRBD2,TRBV2,few,TRBJ2-2,CASTLAGAPTGELFF,TGTGCCAGCACACTAGCGGGGGCACCCACCGGGGAGCTGTTTTTT
NA,TRBV4-2,many,TRBJ1-5,CASSQDRTDQPQHF,TGTGCCAGCAGCCAAGATAGGACAGATCAGCCCCAGCATTTT
TRBD1,TRBV7-3,NA,TRBJ2-5,CASSSGQPKETQYF,TGTGCCAGCAGCTCGGGACAGCCGAAAGAGACCCAGTACTTC
NA,TRBV6-1,few,TRBJ2-1,CASSAQGDEQFF,TGTGCCAGCAGTGCTCAGGGTGATGAGCAGTTCTTC
TRBD1,TRBV4-1,few,TRBJ1-1,CASSPHSWDSENTEAFF,TGCGCCAGCAGCCCTCATTCGTGGGACAGCGAGAACACTGAAGCTTTCTTT
TRBD1,TRBV29-1,NA,TRBJ1-1,CSTHRMSLRDRARAFF,TGCAGCACCCATCGGATGTCTCTCCGGGACAGGGCTAGGGCTTTCTTT
NA,TRBV10-3,NA,TRBJ2-1,CAISENRGLVDEQFF,TGTGCCATCAGCGAAAACCGAGGTCTGGTCGATGAGCAGTTCTTC
TRBD2,TRBV18,many,TRBJ2-7,CASSQPPGGEVQYF,TGTGCCAGCTCACAGCCTCCGGGAGGAGAGGTGCAGTACTTC